This is a list of T cell receptor beta chains from one sample in a study of long-term antiretroviral therapy in people with HIV. This table comes from immunoSEQ multiplex PCR, and its TCRdb copy is limited to in-frame clones, with some not included. The table includes 40,000 to 50,000 clones, about 94% detected once. This sample comprised unsorted PBMCs, obtained about 9.1 years after starting antiretroviral therapy. Receptors were obtained from a man aged 25-45 years with HIV. CDR3s include the opening cysteine and the closing phenylalanine or tryptophan.

j_gene | v_gene | len | CDR3aa
TRBJ1-4 | TRBV29-1 | 15 | CSVEDPQGTNEKLFF
TRBJ1-5 | TRBV7-6 | 13 | CASSLHRDQPQHF
TRBJ1-1 | TRBV7-9 | 12 | CASSLDADRAFF
TRBJ1-6 | TRBV2 | 15 | CASSERTGKNSPLHF
TRBJ1-1 | TRBV4-1 | 20 | CASSPQPLGGTGLMNTEAFF
TRBJ2-3 | TRBV5-4 | 16 | CASSSKAGGDTDTQYF
TRBJ2-5 | TRBV5-1 | 14 | CASSPGTLSETQYF
TRBJ1-2 | TRBV7-9 | 13 | CASSYTGDYGYTF
TRBJ2-1 | TRBV2 | 14 | CAITTGLSYNEQFF
TRBJ2-5 | TRBV9 | 14 | CASSVETSQETQYF
TRBJ1-6 | TRBV5-4 | 14 | CAISYIGQSSPLHF
TRBJ1-6 | TRBV19 | 16 | CASSIAGTDNNSPLHF
TRBJ1-3 | TRBV10-3 | 15 | CAITGGDSSGNTIYF
TRBJ1-2 | TRBV2 | 13 | CASRDRGIYGYTF
TRBJ2-3 | TRBV10-3 | 12 | CATGDSTDTQYF
TRBJ2-1 | TRBV30 | 15 | CAWTQVPGSYNEQFF
TRBJ2-3 | TRBV9 | 14 | CASSERDHTDTQYF
TRBJ1-1 | TRBV5-1 | 13 | CASSRRTNTEAFF
TRBJ2-1 | TRBV9 | 14 | CASSVNPGWNEQFF
TRBJ1-2 | TRBV5-1 | 15 | CASSLLLQGNYGYTF
TRBJ1-2 | TRBV25-1 | 16 | CASSESPGQGAHGYTF
TRBJ1-2 | TRBV18 | 14 | CASSPDGGSKGYTF
TRBJ1-6 | TRBV7-6 | 14 | CASSFWENNSPLHF
TRBJ2-7 | TRBV10-1 | 15 | CASSDHSRNSYEQYF
TRBJ1-2 | TRBV6-5 | 15 | CASSTREAGGYGYTF
TRBJ1-4 | TRBV28 | 15 | CASSSWTATNEKLFF
TRBJ1-1 | TRBV20-1 | 11 | CSARGNTEAFF
TRBJ1-5 | TRBV19 | 16 | CASTIPRQKYNQPQHF
TRBJ2-7 | TRBV30 | 14 | CAWSVGGQGYEQYF
TRBJ1-1 | TRBV30 | 11 | CACPGDTEAFF
TRBJ2-2 | TRBV5-6 | 15 | CASSLSHSTTGELFF
TRBJ2-3 | TRBV7-8 | 14 | CASIQGHHTDTQYF
TRBJ1-3 | TRBV2 | 12 | CASSSLGNTIYF
TRBJ1-5 | TRBV28 | 16 | CASSRTAHRLNQPQHF
TRBJ2-3 | TRBV19 | 15 | CASSIRGDNTDTQYF
TRBJ1-4 | TRBV7-6 | 15 | CASSLSEGAGEKLFF
TRBJ2-6 | TRBV6-6 | 16 | CASSNAEGAGVNVLTF
TRBJ1-4 | TRBV29-1 | 13 | CSGQKPGVEKLFF
TRBJ1-5 | TRBV2 | 13 | CASNRDGGQPQHF
TRBJ2-2 | TRBV7-9 | 12 | CASSRGDGELFF
TRBJ1-1 | TRBV7-3 | 14 | CASSLGGENTEAFF
TRBJ2-1 | TRBV4-2 | 17 | CASSQDIRGGAYNEQFF
TRBJ2-7 | TRBV2 | 13 | CASSEGTAYEQYF
TRBJ2-5 | TRBV2 | 16 | CASSEGLAGVGETQYF
TRBJ2-2 | TRBV10-1 | 13 | CASSDSSVGELFF
TRBJ2-3 | TRBV9 | 14 | CASSERGVSDTQYF
TRBJ2-2 | TRBV14 | 13 | CASSPTAPGELFF
TRBJ2-2 | TRBV28 | 12 | CASLRGSGELFF
TRBJ2-3 | TRBV19 | 16 | CASSTPWDTATDTQYF
TRBJ1-1 | TRBV7-9 | 13 | CASSLRGDLEAFF
TRBJ1-1 | TRBV7-6 | 14 | CASSFSGSTTEAFF
TRBJ2-1 | TRBV25-1 | 12 | CASSVRGGEQFF
TRBJ1-2 | TRBV7-9 | 11 | CASSIYRGYTF
TRBJ2-2 | TRBV4-2 | 18 | CASSPMGQGALSTGELFF
TRBJ2-3 | TRBV9 | 16 | CASSVAGTGGFDTQYF
TRBJ2-1 | TRBV2 | 12 | CASMGTYNEQFF